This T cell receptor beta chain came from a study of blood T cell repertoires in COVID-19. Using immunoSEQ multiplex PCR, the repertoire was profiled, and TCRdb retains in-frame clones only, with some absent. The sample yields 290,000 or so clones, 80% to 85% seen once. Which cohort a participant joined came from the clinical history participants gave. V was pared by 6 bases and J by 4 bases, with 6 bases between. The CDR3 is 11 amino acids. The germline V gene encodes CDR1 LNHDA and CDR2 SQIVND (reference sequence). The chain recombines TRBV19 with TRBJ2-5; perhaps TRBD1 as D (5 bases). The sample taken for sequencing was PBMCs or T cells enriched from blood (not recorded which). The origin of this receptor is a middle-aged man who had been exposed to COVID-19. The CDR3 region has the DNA TGTGCCAGTAGGCAGGGAGAGACCCAGTACTTC. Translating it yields CASRQGETQYF.